This paragraph reports one TCR beta chain. The entry originates in a study of blood T cell repertoires in COVID-19. Study context: Both acute and convalescent COVID-19 samples were obtained from the United States, Italy and Spain. T cells, B-cell-depleted T cells, or PBMCs supplied cDNA or gDNA.

Assay: immunoSEQ multiplex PCR; the TCRdb copy retains only in-frame clones and omits some. The top ten hold 6% to 7.5% of the sample, which has some 100,000 clones, 82% seen once. Trimming pared 3 bases from V and 5 bases from J, leaving 10 bases between. Germline CDR1 LNHDA, CDR2 SQIVND (reference sequence). The CDR3 runs to 13 residues. The chain combines TRBV19 with TRBJ1-1, with a tentative D call TRBD1 (5 bases). The receptor's source is a man in his fifties with active or convalescent COVID-19. Sequencing was done on a sample of peripheral blood. As DNA, the CDR3 is TGTGCCAGTAGTATTAATGGGGGGACTGAAGCTTTCTTT. This translates into CASSINGGTEAFF.